This passage covers 20 T cell receptor beta chains from one sample sequenced in a study of blood T cell repertoires in COVID-19. Sequencing was performed with immunoSEQ multiplex PCR; in TCRdb, only in-frame clones are kept and a portion is missing. The sample comprises about 220,000 clones, over 75% of which are singletons, and about 3.4% rests with the top ten. The source material was PBMCs or T cells enriched from blood (not recorded which). Source of these receptors: a woman aged 55 to 70 who had recovered from COVID-19.

This sequence joins TRBV9 and TRBJ2-6; 11 nucleotides line up with TRBD2. This CDR3 is 21 amino acids long. With V trimmed by 0 bases and J by 1 base, 12 bases remained unmatched. CDR1 and CDR2 (germline): SGDLS, YYNGEE. CDR3 sequence (DNA): TGTGCCAGCAGCGTAGGATCCCAGCTAGCGGGAGGAATATCTGGGGCCAACGTCCTGACTTTC. Protein: CASSVGSQLAGGISGANVLTF.

This clone showed up just a few times. The rearrangement joins TRBV7-6 to TRBJ1-4, with D unresolved. Germline values: CDR1 SGHVS, CDR2 FNYEAQ. The length of the CDR3 is 14 residues. The V gene lost 1 base and the J gene lost 8 bases, with 11 bases spanning the gap. CDR3 loop: CASSLGGEQEKLFF. The CDR3 region has the DNA TGTGCCAGCAGCTTAGGGGGAGAGCAGGAAAAACTGTTTTTT.

The chain employs TRBV19 and TRBJ1-3; maybe TRBD1 (5 bases). V gave up 3 bases and J gave up 0 bases, with 9 bases separating them. CDR1 and CDR2 (germline): LNHDA, SQIVND (reference sequence). This CDR3 spans 15 amino acids. The CDR3 DNA is TGTGCCAGTAGTATGTGGGGCATCTCTGGAAACACCATATATTTT. Protein: CASSMWGISGNTIYF.

The chain couples TRBV6-5 to TRBJ1-2; 8 nucleotides agree with TRBD1. The CDR3 spans 15 residues. CDR1 is MNHEY, CDR2 SVGAGI, per germline. The V gene end was trimmed by 4 bases and the J gene end by 4 bases; junction bases not matched to a gene: 8. This chain's CDR3 is CASSSQGAQGYGYTF. Here the CDR3 DNA reads TGTGCCAGCAGTTCTCAGGGGGCCCAGGGCTATGGCTACACCTTC.

The V and J genes are TRBV18 and TRBJ1-1; D gene uncertain. V was trimmed by 1 base and J by 6 bases, leaving 6 bases between them. This CDR3 is built from 12 residues. Germline V gives CDR1 KGHSH, CDR2 LQKENI. The CDR3 loop is CASSPLGAEAFF. CDR3 nucleotide sequence: TGTGCCAGCTCACCACTCGGGGCTGAAGCTTTCTTT.

The CDR3 protein is CASSENRNTDTQYF. CDR3 DNA: TGTGCCAGCAGCGAAAACAGAAACACAGATACGCAGTATTTT. This chain joins TRBV7-2 and TRBJ2-3; D ambiguous. CDR3 size: 14 residues. Trimming cost V 5 bases and J 2 bases, with 11 bases left between them. The germline gives CDR1 SGHTA, CDR2 FQGNSA.

V gene TRBV5-4 combines with J gene TRBJ2-5; 7 nucleotides agree with TRBD1. The CDR3 runs to 15 residues. The germline gives CDR1 SGHNT, CDR2 YYREEE (reference sequence). V lost 4 bases to trimming and J lost 3 bases; unmatched junction nucleotides: 9. The CDR3, as DNA: TGTGCCAGCAGCAGACGGACTCAGGGGGAAGAGACCCAGTACTTC. Protein product: CASSRRTQGEETQYF.

The rearrangement links TRBV6-5 to TRBJ1-5, with 7 bases aligning to TRBD1. CDR3 length equals 13 residues. Unmatched junction bases numbered 4, after V lost 7 bases and J lost 4 bases. The germline V gene encodes CDR1 MNHEY and CDR2 SVGAGI. Written as DNA, the CDR3 is TGTGCCAGCACCCCAGGGGGAAATCAGCCCCAGCATTTT. It is translated as CASTPGGNQPQHF.

This clone came up once. V gene TRBV19 combines with J gene TRBJ2-1, with 8 bases lining up with TRBD2. Germline lookup yields CDR1 LNHDA and CDR2 SQIVND (reference sequence). Losses at the gene ends were 4 bases for V and 4 bases for J; bases not matched to a gene: 6. The CDR3 covers 15 residues. The CDR3 here is CASSRDGGRYNEQFF. Written as DNA, the CDR3 is TGTGCCAGTAGTAGGGACGGCGGGAGGTACAATGAGCAGTTCTTC.

The chain uses TRBV28 and TRBJ2-5; 12 bases align to TRBD2. CDR1 is MDHEN and CDR2 is SYDVKM in the germline V gene. Trimming at V came to 7 bases and at J to 4 bases, leaving 13 bases not matched to a gene. This CDR3 region has 17 residues. Written as DNA, the CDR3 is TGTGCCAGCACCATGACTAGCGGGGGACCCAGGGGAGAGACCCAGTACTTC. Translating it yields CASTMTSGGPRGETQYF.

J is TRBJ1-3 and V is TRBV12-5, with 10 bases identical to TRBD1. V lost 5 bases, J lost 3 bases, and 4 bases stayed unmatched. Germline lookup yields CDR1 LGHNT and CDR2 FRNRAP. The CDR3 contains 15 residues. The CDR3 DNA follows: TGTGCTAGTGGTCCAGGACAGGGGGATGGAAACACCATATATTTT. Its translation is CASGPGQGDGNTIYF.

The rearrangement uses TRBV18 and TRBJ2-4; D might be TRBD1 (6 bases). The CDR3 has 15 residues. Germline V gene data show CDR1 as KGHSH and CDR2 as LQKENI. V lost 2 bases, J lost 6 bases, and 14 bases lay in between. DNA of the CDR3: TGTGCCAGCTCACCAATAGGCGGACAGACAAACATTCAGTACTTC. Its protein is CASSPIGGQTNIQYF.

The chain employs TRBV30 and TRBJ1-1; D is unclear. V lost 3 bases to trimming and J lost 1 base, with 12 bases between them. This CDR3 has 14 residues. CDR1 and CDR2 (germline): GTSNPN, SVGIG (reference sequence). The CDR3 DNA reads as TGTGCCTGGAGGAAAGAGAGTAGGAACACTGAAGCTTTCTTT. This sequence encodes CAWRKESRNTEAFF.

J is TRBJ1-5 and V is TRBV7-8; D uncertain. Per the germline V gene, CDR1 is SGHVS and CDR2 is FQNEAQ. This CDR3 region has 12 residues. V shed 5 bases and J shed 6 bases, with 8 bases lying between them. CDR3 sequence reads: CASSTPGQPQHF. The CDR3 nucleotides read TGTGCCAGCAGCACCCCCGGTCAGCCCCAGCATTTT.

The genes are TRBV7-9 and TRBJ2-5; 12 bases line up with TRBD1. The V and J ends lost 3 bases and 2 bases, in that order; junction bases with no gene match: 4. Germline V gene sequence: CDR1 SEHNR, CDR2 FQNEAQ (reference sequence). The CDR3 sequence is 16 residues long. The CDR3 nucleotides read TGTGCCAGCAGCTTTGGGGACAGGGGGCTACAAGAGACCCAGTACTTC. The encoded protein is CASSFGDRGLQETQYF.

The V call is TRBV4-3, the J call TRBJ2-3, with TRBD1 matching 9 bases. Germline CDR1 and CDR2: LGHNA and YSLEER. This CDR3 is built from 15 residues. The trim removed 5 bases at V and 4 bases at J, leaving 7 bases unmatched. CDR3 loop: CASSSTGGGPDTQYF. The CDR3 DNA sequence: TGCGCCAGCAGCTCAACAGGGGGCGGCCCAGATACGCAGTATTTT.

This clone was detected a few times. V usage is TRBV10-1 and J usage is TRBJ2-2; the match to TRBD2 covers 14 bases. The germline CDR1 and CDR2 sequences are WNHNN and SYGVQD (reference sequence). This CDR3 is 19 amino acids long. Trimming cost V 3 bases and J 0 bases; bases outside gene matches: 6. CDR3 amino acids: CASSDSGLAGGSNTGELFF. The DNA for the CDR3 is TGCGCCAGCAGTGACTCCGGACTAGCGGGAGGATCGAACACCGGGGAGCTGTTTTTT.

The chain uses TRBV6-5 and TRBJ1-6; TRBD1 aligns across 7 bases. The CDR3 sequence is 15 residues long. CDR1 is MNHEY and CDR2 is SVGAGI in the germline V gene. J was trimmed by 6 bases and V by 2 bases; bases with no gene match: 4. This CDR3 reads CASSYDPGGNSPLHF. CDR3 coding DNA: TGTGCCAGCAGTTACGACCCAGGGGGTAATTCACCCCTCCACTTT.

The chain is built from TRBV7-8 and TRBJ1-4; 7 bases are a match to TRBD1. CDR1 is SGHVS, CDR2 FQNEAQ, per germline. V dropped 1 base and J dropped 0; count of bases not matched to a gene: 2. The CDR3 is made up of 16 amino acids. The CDR3 nucleotides are TGTGCCAGCAGCTTAGGGGACAGAGCAACTAATGAAAAACTGTTTTTT. This gives the protein CASSLGDRATNEKLFF.

For the CDR3, the DNA is TGTGCCAGCAGTTGGGGACAGGGGAGCCCTGAAGCTTTCTTT. As protein: CASSWGQGSPEAFF. The V call is TRBV7-9, the J call TRBJ1-1; 10 nucleotides agree with TRBD1. The V gene end was trimmed by 6 bases and the J gene end by 6 bases; junction bases not matched to a gene: 7. CDR3 size: 14 residues. Germline lookup yields CDR1 SEHNR and CDR2 FQNEAQ (reference sequence).